The 11 T cell receptor beta chains below come from one sample, sequenced in a study of cytomegalovirus exposure and HLA in healthy donors. Vbeta (60) and Jbeta (13) primers were used in the PCR. Produced via immunoSEQ multiplex PCR; TCRdb's table is partial and in-frame only. The data contain under 250,000 clones, roughly 85% of them singletons. The sample comprised PBMCs. These receptors all stem from a woman between 45 and 65 years old in good health and CMV-seronegative.

The chain carries TRBV27 and TRBJ1-2; no clear D. CDR3 size: 14 residues. Germline loops: CDR1 MNHEY, CDR2 SMNVEV (reference sequence). V gave up 8 bases and J gave up 3 bases, with 16 bases separating them. CDR3 sequence (DNA): TGTGCCAGCGGTCATGCGGATACTTACTATGGCTACACCTTC. It encodes CASGHADTYYGYTF.

The chain recombines TRBV27 with TRBJ2-5; 7 nucleotides line up with TRBD2. Germline V gives CDR1 MNHEY, CDR2 SMNVEV (reference sequence). The CDR3 is 14 residues long. V was clipped by 7 bases and J by 4 bases; unmatched bases: 9. CDR3 region: CASTRLADLETQYF. The CDR3 nucleotides are TGTGCCAGCACCCGGCTAGCGGACTTAGAGACCCAGTACTTC.

This rearrangement joins TRBV28 to TRBJ1-1; D remains unclear. Trimming shortened V by 5 bases and J by 1 base, and 14 bases separated the two germline ends. The V gene's germline CDR1 is MDHEN and CDR2 SYDVKM. The CDR3 consists of 15 residues. In DNA, the CDR3 is TGTGCCAGCAGTCCCCGGGGTGGAGGGAACACTGAAGCTTTCTTT. Its protein is CASSPRGGGNTEAFF. Full variable domain (remainder filled in from reference TRBV28 and TRBJ1-1): DVKVTQSSRYLVKRTGEKVFLECVQDMDHENMFWYRQDPGLGLRLIYFSYDVKMKEKGDIPEGYSVSREKKERFSLILESASTNQTSMYLCASSPRGGGNTEAFFGQGTRLTVV.

This clone was observed a handful of times. The chain has TRBV4-2 and TRBJ2-5, with 8 bases matching TRBD1. From germline, CDR1 is LGHNA and CDR2 YNFKEQ. This CDR3 contains 15 residues. V dropped 2 bases and J dropped 5; count of bases not matched to a gene: 7. CDR3 DNA sequence: TGTGCCAGCAGCCAACCGGACAGGGTGGGGGAGACCCAGTACTTC. This encodes CASSQPDRVGETQYF.

The rearrangement links TRBV19 to TRBJ2-3; 7 bases fit TRBD2. Germline V gene sequence: CDR1 LNHDA, CDR2 SQIVND (reference sequence). The CDR3 is 14 amino acids. V was pared by 9 bases and J by 2 bases, with 8 bases of the junction left unmatched. The CDR3 bases are TGTGCCAGCTCTGGGACTACTTTCACAGATACGCAGTATTTT. It is translated as CASSGTTFTDTQYF.

This clone has only one observation. The gene calls are TRBV30 and TRBJ2-1; 7 nucleotides align to TRBD2. This CDR3 contains 14 residues. CDR1 GTSNPN and CDR2 SVGIG come from the germline V gene (reference sequence). J was trimmed by 10 bases and V by 2 bases; bases with no gene match: 11. This CDR3 reads CAWSRNLAAEEQFF. CDR3 sequence (DNA): TGTGCCTGGAGTCGAAATCTAGCGGCCGAAGAGCAGTTCTTC. Using reference TRBV30 and TRBJ2-1 for the parts outside the CDR3, the full variable domain is SQTIHQWPATLVQPVGSPLSLECTVEGTSNPNLYWYRQAAGRGLQLLFYSVGIGQISSEVPQNLSASRPQDRQFILSSKKLLLSDSGFYLCAWSRNLAAEEQFFGPGTRLTVL.

In DNA form, the CDR3 reads TGTGCCAGCAGTTCGATCTACTCTAACTATGGCTACACCTTC. Protein: CASSSIYSNYGYTF. The chain couples TRBV6-5 to TRBJ1-2; no clear D. This CDR3 is 14 amino acids long. V was cut by 4 bases and J by 0 bases, with 9 bases left in between. Germline CDR1 and CDR2: MNHEY and SVGAGI.

This chain connects TRBV28 to TRBJ1-3, with TRBD1 matching over 8 bases. This CDR3 has 17 residues. Germline V CDR1 and CDR2: MDHEN, SYDVKM. V was pared by 6 bases and J by 0 bases, with 10 bases of the junction left unmatched. The CDR3 nucleotides read TGTGCCAGCAGGGGGACGGTCGGGACAGGCTCTGGAAACACCATATATTTT. Translated, it gives CASRGTVGTGSGNTIYF.

This clone was counted only a few times. The CDR3 DNA reads TGCGCCAGCAGCTTCCGCGCCCAAGAGACCCAGTACTTC. Translation: CASSFRAQETQYF. The chain employs TRBV5-1 and TRBJ2-5; D gene ambiguous. V was cut by 2 bases and J by 1 base, with 6 bases left in between. Germline V gene sequence: CDR1 SGHRS, CDR2 YFSETQ. This CDR3 spans 13 amino acids.

This rearrangement joins TRBV5-1 to TRBJ2-5; 11 nucleotides align to TRBD2. The J call may be wrong; the DNA end is better matched by TRBJ2-7. CDR3 length: 14 residues. Germline-derived CDR1 and CDR2 are SGHRS and YFSETQ. The CDR3 DNA reads as TGCGCCAGCAGCAGACTAGCGGGAAATGACGAGCAGTACTTC. Its translation is CASSRLAGNDEQYF.

The V gene is TRBV6-1, the J gene TRBJ1-2; D unresolved. The CDR3 covers 12 residues. The V gene's germline CDR1 is MNHNS and CDR2 SASEGT. With 1 base removed from V and 5 bases from J, the gap between germline ends came to 5 bases. CDR3 bases: TGTGCCAGCAGTGAAGTCAATTATGGCTACACCTTC. Its translation: CASSEVNYGYTF.